These 8 T cell receptor beta chains originate from one sample sequenced in a study of follicular helper T cells after annual influenza vaccination. Produced via immunoSEQ multiplex PCR; TCRdb's table is partial and in-frame only. The sample yields 9,500 to 11,000 clones, roughly 80% seen once. This sample comprised CXCR5- memory CD4+ T cells sorted from blood, obtained 6 weeks after influenza vaccination. The receptors originated from an adult who received the influenza vaccine.

This rearrangement joins TRBV15 to TRBJ2-3; D is ambiguous. V dropped 5 bases and J dropped 1 base, with 16 bases sitting between them. The CDR3 loop spans 16 amino acids. CDR1 LNHNV and CDR2 YYDKDF come from the germline V gene (reference sequence). CDR3 amino acids: CATSPKMGGRTDTQYF. DNA of the CDR3: TGTGCCACCAGCCCCAAGATGGGTGGGCGCACAGATACGCAGTATTTT.

The CDR3 region has the DNA TGTGCCAGCAGCCAGGGGACTAGTGTAACAGATACGCAGTATTTT. Its protein product is CASSQGTSVTDTQYF. The J gene is TRBJ2-3, the V gene TRBV14; 8 bases are a match to TRBD2. The CDR3 consists of 15 residues. CDR1 SGHDN and CDR2 FVKESK come from the germline V gene. J was trimmed by 3 bases and V by 3 bases; bases with no gene match: 5.

This clone came up a few times. V and J are TRBV6-5 and TRBJ1-5; 8 bases map to TRBD1. Germline V gene sequence: CDR1 MNHEY, CDR2 SVGAGI. Trimming at V came to 6 bases and at J to 4 bases, leaving 2 bases not matched to a gene. The length of the CDR3 is 13 residues. The CDR3 is CASRRTGNQPQHF. The CDR3 region has the DNA TGTGCCAGCAGACGGACAGGGAATCAGCCCCAGCATTTT.

The rearrangement links TRBV5-6 to TRBJ2-3; either TRBD1 or TRBD2 may fit D (5 bases each). The V gene lost 1 base and the J gene lost 2 bases, with 11 bases spanning the gap. The CDR3 runs 15 residues. Germline assignment: CDR1 SGHDT and CDR2 YYEEEE. The CDR3 spells CASSLLGTATDTQYF. CDR3 coding DNA: TGTGCCAGCAGCTTGCTGGGGACGGCCACAGATACGCAGTATTTT. Looking up the rest from reference TRBV5-6 and TRBJ2-3 gives the full variable domain: DAGVTQSPTHLIKTRGQQVTLRCSPKSGHDTVSWYQQALGQGPQFIFQYYEEEERQRGNFPDRFSGHQFPNYSSELNVNALLLGDSALYLCASSLLGTATDTQYFGPGTRLTVL.

This clone was picked up one time. V is TRBV9 and J is TRBJ1-1, with a weak D call TRBD1 (6 bases). Trimming pared 0 bases from V and 3 bases from J, leaving 12 bases between. Germline V gene data show CDR1 as SGDLS and CDR2 as YYNGEE. CDR3 length equals 15 residues. CDR3 DNA: TGTGCCAGCAGCGTAGGGGGGGGCAGCCACACTGAAGCTTTCTTT. It is translated as CASSVGGGSHTEAFF.

In this sample, this clone turned up a few times. V usage is TRBV9 and J usage is TRBJ2-3; TRBD2 agrees at 7 bases. This CDR3 is 14 amino acids long. Trimming took 4 bases from V and 3 from J; bases not matched to a gene: 5. Germline CDR1 and CDR2: SGDLS and YYNGEE. The CDR3 reads CASSSGEGTDTQYF. The CDR3 DNA is TGTGCCAGCAGCAGCGGGGAGGGGACAGATACGCAGTATTTT. The variable domain in full, completed from reference TRBV9 and TRBJ2-3, reads DSGVTQTPKHLITATGQRVTLRCSPRSGDLSVYWYQQSLDQGLQFLIQYYNGEERAKGNILERFSAQQFPDLHSELNLSSLELGDSALYFCASSSGEGTDTQYFGPGTRLTVL.

The genes are TRBV7-2 and TRBJ1-3, with D perhaps matching TRBD1 (5 bases). Germline CDR1 and CDR2: SGHTA and FQGNSA. The CDR3 spans 13 residues. V lost 1 base and J lost 4, with 5 bases in between. The CDR3 coding sequence is TGTGCCAGCAGCTTAGGACAGGGAAACACCATATATTTT. This sequence encodes CASSLGQGNTIYF.

This chain joins TRBV5-5 and TRBJ1-1, with a tentative D call TRBD1 (5 bases). Deletions cut 3 bases from V and 5 bases from J, with 17 bases between. The CDR3 is 15 residues long. Germline lookup yields CDR1 SGHKS and CDR2 YYEKEE (reference sequence). CDR3 loop: CASSWRQDGGTEAFF. The CDR3 nucleotides read TGTGCCAGCAGCTGGAGGCAGGACGGGGGAACTGAAGCTTTCTTT.